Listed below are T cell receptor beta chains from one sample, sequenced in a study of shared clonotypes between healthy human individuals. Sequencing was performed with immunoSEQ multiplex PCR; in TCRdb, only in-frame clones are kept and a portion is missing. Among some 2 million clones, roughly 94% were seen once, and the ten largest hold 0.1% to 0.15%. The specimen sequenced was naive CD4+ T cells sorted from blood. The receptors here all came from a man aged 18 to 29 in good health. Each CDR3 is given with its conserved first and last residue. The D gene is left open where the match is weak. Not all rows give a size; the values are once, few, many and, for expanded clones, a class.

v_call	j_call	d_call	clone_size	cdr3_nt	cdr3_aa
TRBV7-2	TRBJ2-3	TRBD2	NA	TGTGCCAGCAGCTTCACCGGGACTAGCGGGAGCCGCACAGATACGCAGTATTTT	CASSFTGTSGSRTDTQYF
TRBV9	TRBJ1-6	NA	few	TGTGCCAGCAGCGTAGCAGGCAGTACTTCACCCCTCCACTTT	CASSVAGSTSPLHF
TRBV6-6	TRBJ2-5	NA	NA	TGTGCCAGCACCAGGGGAAGCGAGACCCAGTACTTC	CASTRGSETQYF
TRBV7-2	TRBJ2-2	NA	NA	TGTGCCAGCAGCTATTACACCGGGGAGCTGTTTTTT	CASSYYTGELFF
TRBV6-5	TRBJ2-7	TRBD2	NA	TGTGCCTCGGCGGGGGGCATCCACGAGCAGTACTTC	CASAGGIHEQYF
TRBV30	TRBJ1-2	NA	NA	TGTGCCTGGAGTGAGGGCAGCAACTATGGCTACACCTTC	CAWSEGSNYGYTF
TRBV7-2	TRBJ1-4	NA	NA	TGTGCCAGCAATATGCCCGGAAATGAAAAACTGTTTTTT	CASNMPGNEKLFF
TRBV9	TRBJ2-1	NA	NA	TGTGCCAGCAGCGCCACCTGGGGTGAGCAGTTCTTC	CASSATWGEQFF
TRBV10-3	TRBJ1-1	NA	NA	TGTGCCATCAGTGAGTCCGGGACCATGAACACTGAAGCTTTCTTT	CAISESGTMNTEAFF
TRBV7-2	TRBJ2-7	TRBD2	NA	TGTGCCAGCAGCACCCCGGGGGGGCCGTACGAGCAGTACTTC	CASSTPGGPYEQYF
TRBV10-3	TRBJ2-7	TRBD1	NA	TGTGCCATCAGTGGACAGGGGATGGGCTACGAGCAGTACTTC	CAISGQGMGYEQYF
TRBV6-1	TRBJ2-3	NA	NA	TGTGCCAGGGGGGCAGATACGCAGTATTTT	CARGADTQYF
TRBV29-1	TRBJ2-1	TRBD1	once	TGCAGCGGAGACAGGGGTAGTGAGCAGTTCTTC	CSGDRGSEQFF
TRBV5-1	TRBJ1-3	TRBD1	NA	TGCGCCACCGGACCAGGGGGAGCTGGAAACACCATATATTTT	CATGPGGAGNTIYF